These T cell receptor beta chains were read from a single sample in a study of T cells in narcolepsy. Here immunoSEQ multiplex PCR was the method, and the copy in TCRdb shows in-frame clones only, minus some. The sample yields roughly 23,000 clones, about 80% seen once. Sequenced: memory (CD45RA-) CD4+ T cells from blood. The origin of the receptors is a human donor in good health. Each CDR3 is given with its conserved first and last residue. A D gene is named only where the DNA matches it firmly. Size values are once, few and many counts, or a class for expanded clones, and some rows have none.

D gene,J gene,V gene,CDR3 length,clone size,CDR3 DNA,CDR3 protein
TRBD2,TRBJ2-7,TRBV29-1,13,NA,TGCAGCGTTGCCCCGGGACTAGCTTACGAGCAGTACTTC,CSVAPGLAYEQYF
TRBD1,TRBJ2-7,TRBV27,17,once,TGTGCCAGCAGGAGAGGGCAGGGACAGGGGATCTCCTACGAGCAGTACTTC,CASRRGQGQGISYEQYF
NA,TRBJ1-3,TRBV6-1,11,NA,TGTGCCAGCAGTTACGGGGGCACCATATATTTT,CASSYGGTIYF
NA,TRBJ2-5,TRBV5-4,15,NA,TGTGCCAGCAGCCCCGGGGGGCCAACGTCGGAGACCCAGTACTTC,CASSPGGPTSETQYF
NA,TRBJ1-1,TRBV7-7,13,NA,TGTGCCAGCAGCTTACAGGTGAACACTGAAGCTTTCTTT,CASSLQVNTEAFF
TRBD1,TRBJ2-2,TRBV10-3,15,NA,TGTGCCATCAGTGAGCTAGGACAGGGGACCGGGGAGCTGTTTTTT,CAISELGQGTGELFF
TRBD1,TRBJ2-7,TRBV2,14,NA,TGTGCAAGTGTGCCGGACAGGAATAGTTACGAGCAGTACTTC,CASVPDRNSYEQYF
TRBD1,TRBJ1-6,TRBV6-4,14,large,TGTGCCAGCAGTGGAAACCCGGGACAGGCTGCTCTCCACTTT,CASSGNPGQAALHF
TRBD1,TRBJ1-2,TRBV2,14,NA,TGTGCCAGCAGTAGGACAGGTCAATCCTATGGCTACACCTTC,CASSRTGQSYGYTF
NA,TRBJ2-7,TRBV29-1,11,NA,TGCAGCAAACTGAAAATGTGGGGAGAGTACTTC,CSKLKMWGEYF
NA,TRBJ2-5,TRBV7-2,13,NA,TGTGCCAGCAGCTTAATGGGCCAAGAGACCCAGTACTTC,CASSLMGQETQYF
NA,TRBJ1-1,TRBV7-8,13,NA,TGTGCCAGCAGCTCGAGGACTGGCACTGAAGCTTTCTTT,CASSSRTGTEAFF
NA,TRBJ2-7,TRBV19,15,NA,TGTGCCAGTAGTATTGCGGGTAGGAGCTCCTACGAGCAGTACTTC,CASSIAGRSSYEQYF
TRBD1,TRBJ1-2,TRBV4-3,15,NA,TGCGCCAGCAGCCAAGAGTTGGGACAGCATTATGGCTACACCTTC,CASSQELGQHYGYTF
NA,TRBJ1-5,TRBV19,13,NA,TGTGCCAGTAGTATAGGAGGTAATCAGCCCCAGCATTTT,CASSIGGNQPQHF
NA,TRBJ2-7,TRBV18,14,NA,TGTGCCAGCTCACAAAACTCACAGGGTTACGAGCAGTACTTC,CASSQNSQGYEQYF
NA,TRBJ1-4,TRBV6-6,15,NA,TGTGCCAGCAGTTACTCTGCGGGGCACAATGAAAAACTGTTTTTT,CASSYSAGHNEKLFF
TRBD2,TRBJ2-1,TRBV18,14,NA,TGTGCCAGCTCACAGCGGGGGGCCGGCGATGAGCAGTTCTTC,CASSQRGAGDEQFF
NA,TRBJ1-6,TRBV4-3,14,few,TGCGCCAGCAGCCAAGTGGGGTATAATTCACCCCTCCACTTT,CASSQVGYNSPLHF
TRBD1,TRBJ1-4,TRBV6-1,14,NA,TGTGCCAGCAAAAAGGGACAGCATAATGAAAAACTGTTTTTT,CASKKGQHNEKLFF
TRBD1,TRBJ1-3,TRBV7-2,18,NA,TGTGCCAGCAGCCCCGACGGACAGGGGTGGGCCTCGGGAAACACCATATATTTT,CASSPDGQGWASGNTIYF
NA,TRBJ2-7,TRBV7-2,12,NA,TGTGCCAGCAGCGAGACACCGTACGAGCAGTACTTC,CASSETPYEQYF
NA,TRBJ2-2,TRBV10-3,15,NA,TGTGCCATCAGTGTGGGGGTGCGGGACACCGGGGAGCTGTTTTTT,CAISVGVRDTGELFF